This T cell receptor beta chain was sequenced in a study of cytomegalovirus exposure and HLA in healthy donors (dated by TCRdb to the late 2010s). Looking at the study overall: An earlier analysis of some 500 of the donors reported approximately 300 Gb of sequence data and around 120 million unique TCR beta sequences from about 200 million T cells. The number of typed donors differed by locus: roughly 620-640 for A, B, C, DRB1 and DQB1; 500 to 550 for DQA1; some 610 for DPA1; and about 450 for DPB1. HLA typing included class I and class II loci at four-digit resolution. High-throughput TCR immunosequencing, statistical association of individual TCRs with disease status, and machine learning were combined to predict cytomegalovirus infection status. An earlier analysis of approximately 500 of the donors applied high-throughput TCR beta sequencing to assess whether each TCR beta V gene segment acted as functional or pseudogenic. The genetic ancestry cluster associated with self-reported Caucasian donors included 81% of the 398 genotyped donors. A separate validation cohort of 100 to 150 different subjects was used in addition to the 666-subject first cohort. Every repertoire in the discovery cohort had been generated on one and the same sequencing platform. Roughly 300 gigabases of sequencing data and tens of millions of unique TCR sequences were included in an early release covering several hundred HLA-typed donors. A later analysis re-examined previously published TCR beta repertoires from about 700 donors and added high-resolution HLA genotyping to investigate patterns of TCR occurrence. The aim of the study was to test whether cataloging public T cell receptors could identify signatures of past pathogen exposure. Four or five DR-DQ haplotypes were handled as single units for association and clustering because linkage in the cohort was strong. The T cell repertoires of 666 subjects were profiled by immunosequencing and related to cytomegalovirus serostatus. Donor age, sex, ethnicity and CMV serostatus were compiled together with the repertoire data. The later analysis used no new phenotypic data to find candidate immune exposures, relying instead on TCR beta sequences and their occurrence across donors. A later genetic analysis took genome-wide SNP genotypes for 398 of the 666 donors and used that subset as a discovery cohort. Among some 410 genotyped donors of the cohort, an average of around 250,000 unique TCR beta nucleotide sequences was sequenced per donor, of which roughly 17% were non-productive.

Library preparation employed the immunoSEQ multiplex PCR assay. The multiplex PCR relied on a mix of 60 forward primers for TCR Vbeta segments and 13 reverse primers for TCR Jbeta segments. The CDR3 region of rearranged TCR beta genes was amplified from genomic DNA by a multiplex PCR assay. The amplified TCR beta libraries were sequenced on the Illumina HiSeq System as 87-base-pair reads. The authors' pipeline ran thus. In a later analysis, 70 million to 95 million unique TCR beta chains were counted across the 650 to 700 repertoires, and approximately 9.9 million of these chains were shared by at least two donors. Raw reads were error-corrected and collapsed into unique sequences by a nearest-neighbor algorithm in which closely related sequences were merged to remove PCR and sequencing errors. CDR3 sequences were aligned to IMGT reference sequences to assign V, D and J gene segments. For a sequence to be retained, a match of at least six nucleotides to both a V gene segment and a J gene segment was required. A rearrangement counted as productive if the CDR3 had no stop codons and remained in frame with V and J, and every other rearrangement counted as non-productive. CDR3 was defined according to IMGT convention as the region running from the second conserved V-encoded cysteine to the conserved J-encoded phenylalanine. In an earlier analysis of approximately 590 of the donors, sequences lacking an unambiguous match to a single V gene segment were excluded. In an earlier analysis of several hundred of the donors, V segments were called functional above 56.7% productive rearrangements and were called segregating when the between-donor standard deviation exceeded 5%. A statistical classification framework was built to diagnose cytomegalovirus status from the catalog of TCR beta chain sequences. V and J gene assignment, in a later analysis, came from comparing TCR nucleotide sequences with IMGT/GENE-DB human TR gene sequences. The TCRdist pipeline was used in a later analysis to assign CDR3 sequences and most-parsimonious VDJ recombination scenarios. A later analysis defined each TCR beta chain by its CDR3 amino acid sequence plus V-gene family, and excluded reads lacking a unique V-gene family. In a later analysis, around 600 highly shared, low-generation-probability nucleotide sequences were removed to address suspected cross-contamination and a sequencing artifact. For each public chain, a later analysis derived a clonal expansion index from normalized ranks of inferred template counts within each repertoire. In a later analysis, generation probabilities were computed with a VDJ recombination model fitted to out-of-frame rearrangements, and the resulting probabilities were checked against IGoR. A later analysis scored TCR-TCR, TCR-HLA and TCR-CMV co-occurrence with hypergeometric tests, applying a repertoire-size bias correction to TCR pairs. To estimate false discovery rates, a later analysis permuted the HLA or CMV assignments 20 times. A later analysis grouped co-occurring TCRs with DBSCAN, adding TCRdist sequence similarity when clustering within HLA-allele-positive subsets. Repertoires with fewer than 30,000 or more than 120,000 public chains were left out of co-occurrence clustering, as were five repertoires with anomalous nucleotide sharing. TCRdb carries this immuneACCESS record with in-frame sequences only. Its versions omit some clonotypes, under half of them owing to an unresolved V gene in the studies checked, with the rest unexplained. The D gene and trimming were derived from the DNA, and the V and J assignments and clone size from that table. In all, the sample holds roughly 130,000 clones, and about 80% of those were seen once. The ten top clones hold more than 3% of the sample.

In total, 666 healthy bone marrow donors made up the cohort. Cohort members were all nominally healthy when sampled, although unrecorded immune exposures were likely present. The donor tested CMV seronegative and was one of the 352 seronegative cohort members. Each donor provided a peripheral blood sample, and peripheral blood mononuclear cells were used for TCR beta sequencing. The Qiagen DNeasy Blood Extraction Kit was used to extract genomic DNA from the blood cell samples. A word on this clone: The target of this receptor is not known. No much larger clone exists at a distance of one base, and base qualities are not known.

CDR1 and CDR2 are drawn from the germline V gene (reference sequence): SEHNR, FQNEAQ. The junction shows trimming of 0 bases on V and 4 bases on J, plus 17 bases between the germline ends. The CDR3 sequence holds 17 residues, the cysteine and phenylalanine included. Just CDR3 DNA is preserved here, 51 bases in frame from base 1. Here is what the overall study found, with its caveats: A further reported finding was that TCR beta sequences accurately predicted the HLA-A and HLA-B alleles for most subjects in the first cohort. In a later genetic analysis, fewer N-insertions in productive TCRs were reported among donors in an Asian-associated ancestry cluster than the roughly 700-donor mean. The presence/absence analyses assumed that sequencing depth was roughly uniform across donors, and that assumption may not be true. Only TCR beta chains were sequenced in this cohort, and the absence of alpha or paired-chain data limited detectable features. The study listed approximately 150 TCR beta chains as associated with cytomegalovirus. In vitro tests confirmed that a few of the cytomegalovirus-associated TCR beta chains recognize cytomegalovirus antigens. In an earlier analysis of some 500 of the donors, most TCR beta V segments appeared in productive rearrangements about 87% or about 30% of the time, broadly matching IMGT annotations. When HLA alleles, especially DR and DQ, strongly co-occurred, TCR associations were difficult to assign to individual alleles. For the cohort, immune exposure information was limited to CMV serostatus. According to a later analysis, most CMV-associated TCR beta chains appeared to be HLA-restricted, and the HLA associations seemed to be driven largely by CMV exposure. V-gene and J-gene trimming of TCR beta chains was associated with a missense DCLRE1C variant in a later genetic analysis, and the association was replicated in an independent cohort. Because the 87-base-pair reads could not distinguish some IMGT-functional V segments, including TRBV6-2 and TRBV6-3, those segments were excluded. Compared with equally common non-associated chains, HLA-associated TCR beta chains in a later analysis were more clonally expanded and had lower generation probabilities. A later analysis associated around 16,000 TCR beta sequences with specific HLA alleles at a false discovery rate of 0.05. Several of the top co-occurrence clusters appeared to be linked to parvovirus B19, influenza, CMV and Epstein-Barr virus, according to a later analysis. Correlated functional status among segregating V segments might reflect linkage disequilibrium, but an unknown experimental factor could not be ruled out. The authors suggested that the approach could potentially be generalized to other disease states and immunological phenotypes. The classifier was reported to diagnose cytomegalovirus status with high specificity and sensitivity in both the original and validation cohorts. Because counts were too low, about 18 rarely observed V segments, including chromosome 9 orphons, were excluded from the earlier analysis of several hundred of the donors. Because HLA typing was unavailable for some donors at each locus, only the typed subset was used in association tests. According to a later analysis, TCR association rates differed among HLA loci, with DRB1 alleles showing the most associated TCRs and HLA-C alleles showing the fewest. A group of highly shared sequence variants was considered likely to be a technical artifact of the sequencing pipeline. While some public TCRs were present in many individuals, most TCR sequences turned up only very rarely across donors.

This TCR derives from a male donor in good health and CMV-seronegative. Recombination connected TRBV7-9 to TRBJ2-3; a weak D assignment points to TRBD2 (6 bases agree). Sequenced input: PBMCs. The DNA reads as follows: TGTGCCAGCAGCTTAGCTGAGAGTAGCGGTAAACCAGATACGCAGTATTTT. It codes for CASSLAESSGKPDTQYF. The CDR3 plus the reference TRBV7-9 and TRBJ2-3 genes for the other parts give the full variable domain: DTGVSQNPRHKITKRGQNVTFRCDPISEHNRLYWYRQTLGQGPEFLTYFQNEAQLEKSRLLSDRFSAERPKGSFSTLEIQRTEQGDSAMYLCASSLAESSGKPDTQYFGPGTRLTVL.